The sequence of this T cell receptor (beta chain) was determined in a study of post-analysis software for immune sequencing data. Study context: Recorded disease courses covered relapsing-remitting, secondary progressive and progressive-relapsing multiple sclerosis. Some patients had no subtype annotation.

Each TCR beta cDNA library carried unique molecular identifiers. Each batch of roughly 0.9 to 11 million T cells produced 450,000 to 500,000 cDNA molecules. TCRdb re-derived calls from the PCR reads in MiXCR, one entry per CDR3 protein. The table includes hundreds of thousands of distinct CDR3 sequences, roughly 30% detected once. Study results and caveats: TRBV5-6, TRBV5-1 and TRBV20-1 were among five TRBV segments more frequent in patients than controls. In multiple sclerosis, normalized Chao1 diversity was significantly below that of controls. Same-batch samples co-clustered strongly by F measure.

V was trimmed by 5 bases and J by 7 bases, leaving 14 bases between them. Germline-derived CDR1 and CDR2 are SGHTA and FQGNSA. The CDR3 length is 13 residues. A remark on this clonotype: The target antigen is unknown.

The clonotype comes from a girl under 18 with multiple sclerosis. The chain uses TRBV7-2 and TRBJ2-5, with a possible D match to TRBD1 (6 bases). The sample consisted of blood. CDR3 protein: CASSTSGERTQYF. Written as DNA, the CDR3 is TGTGCCAGCAGCACATCAGGGGAACGGACCCAGTACTTC.